This note documents a single T cell receptor beta chain sequence. What this receptor recognizes is not known. Base qualities were left out, and no much larger clone turns up one base away. TCRbeta CDR3 regions were amplified with the immunoSEQ bias-controlled multiplex PCR and sequenced at high throughput. On the study's bioinformatics: The immunoSEQ vendor pipeline collapsed and filtered CDR3 sequences to measure the abundance and frequency of each unique TCRbeta CDR3. CD-HIT clustered dominant CDR3 amino acid sequences with SARS-CoV-2-specific ImmuneCODE TCRbeta sequences at a 90% global sequence identity threshold. A clone was classed as hyperexpanded at a frequency of 0.1 to 1 and as large at a frequency of 0.01 to 0.1. CDR3 amino acid sequences and V and J gene assignments of dominant clones were confirmed with MiXCR. The R stringdist package was used to calculate Levenshtein distances between the patient clonotypes and the ImmuneCODE hits. TCRdb's version of the immuneACCESS table is confined to in-frame rearrangements and falls short of the full clone set. An unresolved V gene accounts for under half of the shortfall where checked; the remainder is of unknown origin. The V and J calls and the clone size are those of that table, but D and trimming were determined from the DNA. The sample table lists roughly 15,000 clones, around 70% of them with a count of one. About 60% of the sample is in the top ten clones.

Sequences SGDLS (CDR1) and YYNGEE (CDR2) are obtained from the germline V gene. V has 4 bases trimmed and J has 1 base trimmed; junction bases matching no gene number 8. There are 16 amino acids in the CDR3, from cysteine to phenylalanine inclusive. The only DNA kept is the CDR3, 48 bases in frame from the first base. This record comes from a study of T cell repertoires in MIS-A myocarditis (dated by TCRdb to 2022 to 2024). The QIAamp DNA FFPE kit was used to extract genomic DNA from formalin-fixed paraffin-embedded autopsy tissue. The V gene is TRBV9 and the J gene is TRBJ2-7; 10 bases in the junction line up with TRBD2. The origin of this receptor is a man aged 18 to 30 with fulminant myocarditis from multisystem inflammatory syndrome in adults (MIS-A) after COVID-19. Sequencing used left ventricle heart tissue obtained at autopsy. Sample cell subset or site, as interpreted from the label and publication: cardiac tissue sample (left or right ventricle, interventricular septum, or pericardium). The CDR3 region has the sequence CASSPTPSGGSYEQYF. The DNA reads TGTGCCAGCAGCCCAACTCCTAGCGGGGGTTCCTACGAGCAGTACTTC.